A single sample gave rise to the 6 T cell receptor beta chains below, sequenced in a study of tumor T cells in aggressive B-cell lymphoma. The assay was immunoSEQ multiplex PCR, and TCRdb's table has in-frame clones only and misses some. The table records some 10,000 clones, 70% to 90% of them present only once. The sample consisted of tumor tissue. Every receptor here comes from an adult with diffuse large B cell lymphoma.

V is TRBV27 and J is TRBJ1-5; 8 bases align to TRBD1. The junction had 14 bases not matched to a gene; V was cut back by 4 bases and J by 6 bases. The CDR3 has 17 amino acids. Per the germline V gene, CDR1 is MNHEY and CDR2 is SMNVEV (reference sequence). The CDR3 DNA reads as TGTGCCAGCAGTTCGGCAATTGGAGACAGGGGAGGTCAGCCCCAGCATTTT. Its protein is CASSSAIGDRGGQPQHF.

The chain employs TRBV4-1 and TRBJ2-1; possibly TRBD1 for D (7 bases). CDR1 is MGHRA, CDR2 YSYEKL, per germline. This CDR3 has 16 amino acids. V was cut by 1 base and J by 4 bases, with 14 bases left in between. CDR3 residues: CASSQVAGGGYNEQFF. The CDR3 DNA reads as TGCGCCAGCAGCCAAGTGGCAGGGGGAGGTTACAATGAGCAGTTCTTC.

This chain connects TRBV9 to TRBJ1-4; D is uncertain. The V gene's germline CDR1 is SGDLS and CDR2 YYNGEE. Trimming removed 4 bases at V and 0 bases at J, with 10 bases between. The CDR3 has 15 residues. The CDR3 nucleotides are TGTGCCAGCAGCCTCTCCGGGTCAACTAATGAAAAACTGTTTTTT. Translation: CASSLSGSTNEKLFF.

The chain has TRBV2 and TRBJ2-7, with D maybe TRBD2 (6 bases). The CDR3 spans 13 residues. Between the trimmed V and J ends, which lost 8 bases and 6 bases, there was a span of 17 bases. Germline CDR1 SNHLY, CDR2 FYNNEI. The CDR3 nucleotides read TGTGCCAGCCGATACGGGACTCTGCGCGAGCAGTACTTC. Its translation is CASRYGTLREQYF.

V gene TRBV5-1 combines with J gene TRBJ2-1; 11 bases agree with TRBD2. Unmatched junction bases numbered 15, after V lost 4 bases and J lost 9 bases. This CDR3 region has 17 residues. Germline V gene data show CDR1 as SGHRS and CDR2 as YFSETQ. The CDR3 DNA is TGCGCCAGCAGCGCGCGGACTAGCGGGTTCGGTTCGGGTGAGCAGTTCTTC. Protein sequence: CASSARTSGFGSGEQFF.

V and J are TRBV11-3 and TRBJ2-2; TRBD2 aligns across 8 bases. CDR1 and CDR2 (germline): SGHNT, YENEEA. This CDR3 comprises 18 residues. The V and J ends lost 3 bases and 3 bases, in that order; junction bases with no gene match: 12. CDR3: CASSFGVGGGADTGELFF. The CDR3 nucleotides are TGTGCCAGCAGCTTTGGGGTCGGGGGGGGCGCGGACACCGGGGAGCTGTTTTTT.